The 10 T cell receptor beta chains given below trace back to one sample, sequenced in a study of identical twins. MiXCR, applied by TCRdb to the 5' RACE reads, yields one record per CDR3 protein. The table includes more than 350,000 distinct CDR3 sequences, approximately 8.7% detected once. What was sequenced was naive T cells sorted from blood. The receptors stem from a woman aged 45-65 years in good health.

The rearrangement uses TRBV6-2 or TRBV6-3 and TRBJ2-1; 12 nucleotides align to TRBD2. CDR3 length: 15 residues. J gave up 7 bases and V 4 bases, and 5 bases lay outside the gene matches. Germline V gene sequence: CDR1 MNHEY, CDR2 SVGEGT. The CDR3 is CASSSSGRARNEQFF. CDR3 DNA: TGTGCCAGCAGTTCTAGCGGGAGGGCCAGGAATGAGCAGTTCTTC.

The table lists this clonotype with a few counts. The chain links TRBV7-9 to TRBJ2-1; maybe TRBD1 (6 bases). Looked up from germline, CDR1 is SEHNR and CDR2 is FQNEAQ (reference sequence). This CDR3 has 14 residues. V gave up 4 bases and J gave up 4 bases, with 11 bases separating them. The CDR3 region is CASSSGVGYNEQFF. CDR3 DNA: TGTGCCAGCAGCTCAGGGGTGGGGTACAATGAGCAGTTCTTC.

The sample holds a few counts of this clonotype. The gene calls are TRBV5-1 and TRBJ1-1; D remains unclear. This CDR3 has 14 residues. V lost 0 bases and J lost 2, with 8 bases in between. Germline loops: CDR1 SGHRS, CDR2 YFSETQ. CDR3 sequence: CASSLEQSNTEAFF. The CDR3 DNA sequence: TGCGCCAGCAGCTTGGAACAGAGTAACACTGAAGCTTTCTTT.

This clonotype was seen repeatedly, ten times or more. This sequence joins TRBV12-3 or TRBV12-4 and TRBJ2-1, with 9 bases matching TRBD2. With V trimmed by 3 bases and J by 8 bases, 2 bases remained unmatched. CDR3 size: 13 residues. The CDR3 DNA follows: TGTGCCAGCAGTTTGGCGGGAGGGGATGAGCAGTTCTTC. As protein: CASSLAGGDEQFF.

This clonotype was recorded a few times. The genes are TRBV5-1 and TRBJ2-5; TRBD2 matches 8 bases. There are 12 residues in the CDR3. Germline CDR1 and CDR2: SGHRS and YFSETQ. With 5 bases clipped from V and 9 bases from J, the junction kept 6 bases outside the gene matches. The CDR3 loop is CASRSDSGAQYF. CDR3 nucleotide sequence: TGCGCCAGCAGAAGCGATAGCGGGGCCCAGTACTTC.

The table lists this clonotype with many counts. The CDR3 sequence is CASSGSTSGYTGELFF. In nucleotides, the CDR3 is TGTGCCAGCAGTGGATCGACTAGCGGATACACCGGGGAGCTGTTTTTT. V and J are TRBV25-1 and TRBJ2-2; 9 bases line up with TRBD2. With 4 bases clipped from V and 3 bases from J, the junction kept 6 bases outside the gene matches. This CDR3 spans 16 amino acids. CDR1 and CDR2 (germline): MGHDK, SYGVNS.

This clonotype showed up many times. The gene calls are TRBV3-1 and TRBJ2-5, with 7 bases lining up with TRBD2. In germline, CDR1 is LGHDT, CDR2 YNNKEL (reference sequence). V was pared by 4 bases and J by 5 bases, with 7 bases of the junction left unmatched. This CDR3 is built from 14 residues. CDR3 residues: CASSLWQGGETQYF. The CDR3 DNA follows: TGTGCCAGCAGCCTTTGGCAGGGAGGGGAGACCCAGTACTTC.

This chain joins TRBV2 and TRBJ1-3; tentatively, D is TRBD1 (5 bases). Trimming left V 5 bases short and J 1 base short, with 9 bases between. The germline gives CDR1 SNHLY, CDR2 FYNNEI. The CDR3 totals 14 residues. CDR3 sequence (DNA): TGTGCCAGCAGTACAGGTGTGTCTGGAAACACCATATATTTT. Its translation: CASSTGVSGNTIYF.

The CDR3 spells CASSLEYQGTVTVDEQFF. DNA for the CDR3: TGTGCCAGCAGCTTGGAATATCAGGGTACAGTTACTGTCGATGAGCAGTTCTTC. J is TRBJ2-1 and V is TRBV5-6; maybe TRBD1 (5 bases). This CDR3 has 18 residues. Germline V gives CDR1 SGHDT, CDR2 YYEEEE. V lost 0 bases to trimming and J lost 8 bases, with 24 bases between them.

This clonotype was seen a handful of times. The rearrangement links TRBV5-1 to TRBJ2-3; the D gene is possibly TRBD1 (7 bases). Germline CDR1 is SGHRS and CDR2 is YFSETQ. This CDR3 is built from 15 residues. V was cut by 1 base and J by 4 bases, with 13 bases left in between. The CDR3 DNA follows: TGCGCCAGCAGCTTGCGCCAGGGGGGTTCAGATACGCAGTATTTT. It codes for CASSLRQGGSDTQYF. Based on the CDR3 plus reference TRBV5-1 and TRBJ2-3, the full variable domain is KAGVTQTPRYLIKTRGQQVTLSCSPISGHRSVSWYQQTPGQGLQFLFEYFSETQRNKGNFPGRFSGRQFSNSRSEMNVSTLELGDSALYLCASSLRQGGSDTQYFGPGTRLTVL.